What follows are 23 T cell receptor beta chains derived from one specimen sequenced in a study of radiation and T cells in renal cell carcinoma. Time point here: blood 2 weeks post-SBRT. Treatment in this sample: 15 Gy SBRT to primary tumor, nephrectomy 4 weeks later. Profiled with immunoSEQ multiplex PCR; TCRdb holds only in-frame clones, not every one. The sample lists some 76,000 clones; over 80% were seen once. Here the sequenced sample was blood, taken from a patient whose treatment included radiotherapy and nephrectomy. The receptors here all came from a man in his sixties with renal cell carcinoma.

The chain combines TRBV5-1 with TRBJ1-2; D not certain. From germline, CDR1 is SGHRS and CDR2 YFSETQ. V lost 3 bases to trimming and J lost 3 bases, with 18 bases between them. The CDR3 has 16 residues. CDR3 bases: TGCGCCAGCAGCTCCTTAGGGCGGGCGTCCGACTATGGCTACACCTTC. Amino acids: CASSSLGRASDYGYTF. Supplemented by reference TRBV5-1 and TRBJ1-2, the full variable domain reads KAGVTQTPRYLIKTRGQQVTLSCSPISGHRSVSWYQQTPGQGLQFLFEYFSETQRNKGNFPGRFSGRQFSNSRSEMNVSTLELGDSALYLCASSSLGRASDYGYTFGSGTRLTVV.

The rearrangement links TRBV4-1 to TRBJ2-1; unclear D gene. This CDR3 spans 15 amino acids. V was shortened by 2 bases and J by 0 bases, with 8 bases between the two germline ends. Germline V gene lookup returns CDR1 MGHRA and CDR2 YSYEKL. CDR3 coding DNA: TGCGCCAGCAGCCAACCCACGGGCTCCTACAATGAGCAGTTCTTC. This sequence encodes CASSQPTGSYNEQFF.

The CDR3 region has the DNA TGTGCCAGCAGCGTAGGTAGCTCCGTTCAATCAGATACGCAGTATTTT. Its protein product is CASSVGSSVQSDTQYF. The chain carries TRBV9 and TRBJ2-3; no clear D. V was trimmed by 0 bases and J by 4 bases, leaving 15 bases between them. This CDR3 is 16 amino acids long. CDR1 and CDR2 from the germline V gene are SGDLS and YYNGEE.

This clone was observed once. The genes are TRBV7-2 and TRBJ1-3; 9 nucleotides match TRBD1. V gave up 1 base and J gave up 4 bases; unmatched junction bases: 5. Germline CDR1 is SGHTA and CDR2 is FQGNSA. CDR3 size: 16 residues. CDR3 loop: CASSLVGQGVGNTIYF. CDR3 DNA: TGTGCCAGCAGCTTAGTGGGACAGGGTGTAGGAAACACCATATATTTT.

CDR3 nucleotides: TGTGCCAGCAGCTTGTCTAGCGGGAGATCCTACGAGCAGTACTTC. Translating it yields CASSLSSGRSYEQYF. V is TRBV5-4 and J is TRBJ2-7; 10 nucleotides line up with TRBD2. CDR3 size: 15 residues. J gave up 1 base and V 1 base, and 2 bases lay outside the gene matches. Germline V gene data show CDR1 as SGHNT and CDR2 as YYREEE (reference sequence). The variable domain in full, completed from reference TRBV5-4 and TRBJ2-7, reads ETGVTQSPTHLIKTRGQQVTLRCSSQSGHNTVSWYQQALGQGPQFIFQYYREEENGRGNFPPRFSGLQFPNYSSELNVNALELDDSALYLCASSLSSGRSYEQYFGPGTRLTVT.

This clone has only a few counts. The V call is TRBV19, the J call TRBJ2-2; D not resolved. With 5 bases removed from V and 3 bases from J, the gap between germline ends came to 19 bases. The CDR3 has 17 amino acids. CDR1 and CDR2 from the germline V gene are LNHDA and SQIVND (reference sequence). CDR3 sequence (DNA): TGTGCCAGTAGTTGGATTCACTCTGGTTTGCACACCGGGGAGCTGTTTTTT. This translates into CASSWIHSGLHTGELFF.

The J gene is TRBJ2-7, the V gene TRBV4-1, with 9 bases that match TRBD1. Germline CDR1 reads MGHRA; CDR2 reads YSYEKL. The CDR3 has 16 residues. V gave up 3 bases and J gave up 2 bases; unmatched junction bases: 8. DNA for the CDR3: TGCGCCAGCAGCCATCTATCGGGACAGGGACCCTACGAGCAGTACTTC. It is translated as CASSHLSGQGPYEQYF.

In this sample, this clone turned up once. The CDR3 DNA is TGTGCCAGCAGCCCGCGGAGCATGGAGACCCAGTACTTC. Its translation: CASSPRSMETQYF. The gene calls are TRBV27 and TRBJ2-5, with D uncertain. The CDR3 runs to 13 residues. Trimming stripped 6 bases from V and 5 bases from J, with 13 bases between. CDR1 and CDR2 from the germline V gene are MNHEY and SMNVEV (reference sequence).

This clone showed up just a few times. Other DNA sequences in the same sample also yield this CDR3. The V call is TRBV4-1, the J call TRBJ2-2; weak D call: TRBD1 (6 bases). With 3 bases removed from V and 5 bases from J, the gap between germline ends came to 22 bases. The germline gives CDR1 MGHRA, CDR2 YSYEKL. The CDR3 has 18 residues. The CDR3 bases are TGCGCCAGCAGCCATCCCCAGGCGGGTCTAAGGGGGACCGGGGAGCTGTTTTTT. Translating gives CASSHPQAGLRGTGELFF.

The rearrangement joins TRBV7-8 to TRBJ1-4; a possible D gene is TRBD1 (6 bases). CDR1 and CDR2 (germline): SGHVS, FQNEAQ. The CDR3 is 15 residues long. With 5 bases removed from V and 7 bases from J, the gap between germline ends came to 17 bases. The CDR3 DNA sequence: TGTGCCAGCAGCAGTAGAGGGGGGGGAGGTGAAAAACTGTTTTTT. Translating gives CASSSRGGGGEKLFF.

V usage is TRBV2 and J usage is TRBJ2-3; D unclear. Trimming left V 2 bases short and J 2 bases short, with 11 bases between. The germline CDR1 and CDR2 sequences are SNHLY and FYNNEI. The length of the CDR3 is 15 residues. The CDR3 coding sequence is TGTGCCAGCAGTGAATTGGTCCAAACCACAGATACGCAGTATTTT. Translating it yields CASSELVQTTDTQYF.

This clone showed up just a few times. The chain is built from TRBV29-1 and TRBJ2-3, with D perhaps TRBD1 or TRBD2 (5 bases each). The CDR3 has 15 amino acids. Trimming stripped 2 bases from V and 3 bases from J, with 15 bases between. CDR1 and CDR2 (germline): SQVTM, ANQGSEA. CDR3 sequence (DNA): TGCAGCGTTGAACTATCCAGGGAGACGACAGATACGCAGTATTTT. It translates to CSVELSRETTDTQYF.

The gene calls are TRBV7-8 and TRBJ2-1; D gene uncertain. This CDR3 region has 14 residues. Germline-derived CDR1 and CDR2 are SGHVS and FQNEAQ. V was trimmed by 3 bases and J by 8 bases, leaving 14 bases between them. For the CDR3, the DNA is TGTGCCAGCAGCTTCGCAGTCCTTCGAGATGAGCAGTTCTTC. Translated, it gives CASSFAVLRDEQFF.

The V call is TRBV7-8, the J call TRBJ2-3; TRBD2 agrees at 11 bases. J was trimmed by 0 bases and V by 5 bases; bases with no gene match: 4. CDR3 length: 16 amino acids. Germline CDR1 and CDR2: SGHVS and FQNEAQ. This chain's CDR3 is CASSLTSGISTDTQYF. In DNA, the CDR3 is TGTGCCAGCAGCCTGACTAGCGGGATAAGCACAGATACGCAGTATTTT.

The chain links TRBV5-1 to TRBJ2-7, with TRBD1 identical over 11 bases. CDR1 SGHRS and CDR2 YFSETQ come from the germline V gene. The CDR3 spans 16 residues. V shed 5 bases and J 2 bases; nucleotides not matched to a gene: 9. The DNA of the CDR3 is TGCGCCAGCAGTGAAGTCCCGGGACAGGGGGCCTACGAGCAGTACTTC. Translating it yields CASSEVPGQGAYEQYF.

This clone appeared a single time. This chain uses TRBV6-6 with TRBJ1-2; 7 nucleotides match TRBD1. The CDR3 extends over 16 amino acids. CDR1 MNHNY and CDR2 SVGAGI come from the germline V gene (reference sequence). Trimming cost V 2 bases and J 4 bases; bases outside gene matches: 10. The DNA for the CDR3 is TGTGCCAGCAGTTACGCCTTACAGGGGCTACGCTATGGCTACACCTTC. This translates into CASSYALQGLRYGYTF.

In DNA, the CDR3 is TGTGCCAGCAGCTTAGCTACTCTCTCTGGGGCCAACGTCCTGACTTTC. The encoded protein is CASSLATLSGANVLTF. This sequence joins TRBV7-9 and TRBJ2-6; no definite D call. V was clipped by 0 bases and J by 0 bases, with 6 bases between them. Germline lookup yields CDR1 SEHNR and CDR2 FQNEAQ (reference sequence). CDR3 size: 16 residues.

The chain links TRBV27 to TRBJ2-7; D tentatively fits TRBD1 or TRBD2 (7 bases each). This CDR3 spans 16 amino acids. V was cut by 3 bases and J by 2 bases, with 17 bases left in between. Germline CDR1 reads MNHEY; CDR2 reads SMNVEV (reference sequence). CDR3 in amino acids: CASSFLSPGGAYEQYF. CDR3 nucleotide sequence: TGTGCCAGCAGTTTCCTCTCACCAGGGGGGGCCTACGAGCAGTACTTC.

This rearrangement joins TRBV7-9 to TRBJ1-2; D is undetermined. Germline assignment: CDR1 SEHNR and CDR2 FQNEAQ (reference sequence). The V and J ends lost 1 base and 2 bases respectively, with 2 bases between them. The CDR3 is 12 amino acids. In DNA, the CDR3 is TGTGCCAGCAGCTTAGGCAACTATGGCTACACCTTC. Its translation is CASSLGNYGYTF.

This chain joins TRBV7-2 and TRBJ2-3; no reliable D call. This CDR3 spans 17 amino acids. Trimming cost V 4 bases and J 0 bases, with 17 bases left between them. Germline CDR1 is SGHTA and CDR2 is FQGNSA. The CDR3 nucleotides are TGTGCCAGCAGCTCACCCTTCGGAACGGTGAGCACAGATACGCAGTATTTT. It yields the protein CASSSPFGTVSTDTQYF.

The rearrangement links TRBV29-1 to TRBJ2-1, with no clear D. This CDR3 is built from 17 residues. Germline V gene data show CDR1 as SQVTM and CDR2 as ANQGSEA. The ends were cut back, 1 base at V and 2 bases at J, with 18 bases in the middle. CDR3 residues: CSVEAFPRARAYNEQFF. Written as DNA, the CDR3 is TGCAGCGTTGAAGCCTTCCCGCGAGCGAGAGCCTACAATGAGCAGTTCTTC.

The CDR3 coding sequence is TGTGCCAGCAGCTTCCCACAGGGTCGCGAGCAGTACTTC. Amino acid sequence: CASSFPQGREQYF. The rearrangement uses TRBV7-2 and TRBJ2-7; the D gene is possibly TRBD1 (6 bases). Germline V gene sequence: CDR1 SGHTA, CDR2 FQGNSA. The CDR3 contains 13 residues. V gave up 3 bases and J gave up 6 bases, with 12 bases separating them. The entire variable domain, with the rest obtained from reference TRBV7-2 and TRBJ2-7, is as follows: GAGVSQSPSNKVTEKGKDVELRCDPISGHTALYWYRQSLGQGLEFLIYFQGNSAPDKSGLPSDRFSAERTGGSVSTLTIQRTQQEDSAVYLCASSFPQGREQYFGPGTRLTVT.

The chain has TRBV2 and TRBJ2-1; TRBD2 aligns across 10 bases. The CDR3 consists of 16 residues. Germline values: CDR1 SNHLY, CDR2 FYNNEI. With V trimmed by 2 bases and J by 6 bases, 7 bases remained unmatched. This CDR3 is CASSERSSGRGNEQFF. In nucleotides, the CDR3 is TGTGCCAGCAGTGAAAGATCTAGCGGGAGAGGCAATGAGCAGTTCTTC.